The present T cell receptor (beta chain) was sequenced within a study of T cells in Graves' hyperthyroidism and ophthalmopathy. TCR beta CDR3 sequences were amplified from RNA transcripts. HTBI primers were the set used in a first-round RT-PCR of the TCR CDR3. TCRdb analysed the multiplex PCR reads with MiXCR anew, one entry per CDR3 protein. Found here are some 300,000 distinct CDR3 sequences, about 14% of them singletons; the top ten hold roughly 8.5%. Study-level results: Also found in blood were most expanded thyroid clonotypes above 0.001.

The CDR3 loop spans 12 amino acids. The V and J ends lost 2 bases and 13 bases respectively, with 11 bases between them. Germline CDR1 reads MNHEY; CDR2 reads SVGAGI. Uncontrolled infection, other autoimmune disease, pregnancy or lactation disqualified patients from enrolment. Thyroid ultrasound, orbital computed tomography, clinical symptoms, and serum thyroxine and TRAb underpinned diagnoses. A roughly 9.3 ml volume of fresh peripheral blood provided the PBMCs. Many counts were recorded for this clonotype. As yet, its antigen is unknown. V usage is TRBV6-5 and J usage is TRBJ1-4; the D is unclear. The sample comprised blood. This receptor was identified in a woman aged 25-40 years with Graves' hyperthyroidism that later progressed to Graves' ophthalmopathy. DNA of the CDR3: TGTGCCAGCAGTTACCCAATTCGTCGACTGTTTTTT. This sequence encodes CASSYPIRRLFF.